The present TCR beta chain was sequenced within a study of T cell repertoires in cytomegalovirus infection (dated by TCRdb to about 2019). About the investigation overall: The peptide stimulations were aimed at well-studied HLA-B-restricted epitopes as well as recently identified HLA-C-restricted CMV epitopes, whose presentation resists viral immunomodulation. Donor HLA type was relevant to the analysis, because carriage of CMV infection together with the matching HLA type was indicated by public TCR beta signatures. Results and caveats for the whole study, not just this receptor: The ex vivo response was dominated by HLA-C-restricted CMV-specific TCR beta clonotypes, and the single most frequent clonotype in two of eight donors was supplied by these HLA-C-restricted clonotypes. In both this cohort and an independent cohort of some 350 donors, the cumulative frequency of public TCR beta family members distinguished carriers of CMV infection plus the relevant HLA type.

This clonotype was seen a few times. It lacks a known antigen. The record has no base qualities; no much larger clone is one base away. The treatment or condition label here, explained by the study, means: in vitro stimulation with specific CMV peptide epitopes to enrich CMV-specific T cells. The sequencer was an Illumina HiSeq 1500. Clones were called with MiXCR by TCRdb after fastp trimmed the public reads at Q25, and only in-frame beta chains were retained. Each CDR3 protein gets just one entry, which takes the most common genes and DNA from the rows behind it. The sample profile shows a few hundred thousand distinct CDR3 sequences; almost 40% of them were found once. The ten largest clones take up around 46% of the sample. From its cysteine to its phenylalanine, the CDR3 spans 19 amino acids. The read is trimmed to its CDR3 DNA, 57 bases read in frame from base 1. V lost 1 base and J lost 5 bases, and the count of bases not matched to a germline gene is 15.

This TCR was sampled from a human donor in good health (CMV status not recorded). Some clones in this sample may be carry-over from other donors' samples. The chain couples TRBV12-3 or TRBV12-4 to TRBJ2-5; 11 middle bases align to TRBD2. Sequencing used cultured PBMCs, obtained from culture after CMV antigen stimulation. The CDR3 protein sequence reads: CASSLGPPLTSGSFETQYF. At the DNA level, the sequence is TGTGCCAGCAGTTTAGGCCCTCCTCTAACTAGCGGGAGTTTTGAGACCCAGTACTTC.